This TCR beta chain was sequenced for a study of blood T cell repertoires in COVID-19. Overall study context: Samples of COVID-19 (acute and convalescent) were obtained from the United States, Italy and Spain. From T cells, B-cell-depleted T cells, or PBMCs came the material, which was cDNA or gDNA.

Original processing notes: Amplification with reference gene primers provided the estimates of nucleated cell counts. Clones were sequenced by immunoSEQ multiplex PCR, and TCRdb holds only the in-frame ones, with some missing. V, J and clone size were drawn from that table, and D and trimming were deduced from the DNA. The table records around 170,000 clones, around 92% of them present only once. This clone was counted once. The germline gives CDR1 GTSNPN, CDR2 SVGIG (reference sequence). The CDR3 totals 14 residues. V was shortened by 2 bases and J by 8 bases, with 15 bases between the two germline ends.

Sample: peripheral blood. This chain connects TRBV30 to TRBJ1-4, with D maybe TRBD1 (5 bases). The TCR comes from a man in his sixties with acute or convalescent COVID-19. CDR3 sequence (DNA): TGTGCCTGGAGTCTCGTGGGGCTGGGAGAAAAACTGTTTTTT. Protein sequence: CAWSLVGLGEKLFF.